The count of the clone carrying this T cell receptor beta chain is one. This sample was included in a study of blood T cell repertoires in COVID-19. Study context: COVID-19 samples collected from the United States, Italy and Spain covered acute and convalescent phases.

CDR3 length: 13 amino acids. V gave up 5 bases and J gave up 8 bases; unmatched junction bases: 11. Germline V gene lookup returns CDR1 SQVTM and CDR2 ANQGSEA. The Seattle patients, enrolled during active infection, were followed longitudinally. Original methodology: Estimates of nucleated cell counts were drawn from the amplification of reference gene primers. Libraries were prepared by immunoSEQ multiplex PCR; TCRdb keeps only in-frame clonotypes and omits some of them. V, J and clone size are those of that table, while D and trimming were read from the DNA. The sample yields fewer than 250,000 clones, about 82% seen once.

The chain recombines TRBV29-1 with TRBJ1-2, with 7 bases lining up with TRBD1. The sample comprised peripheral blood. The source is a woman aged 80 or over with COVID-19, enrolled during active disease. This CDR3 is CSVPINRGGGYTF. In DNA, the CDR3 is TGCAGCGTTCCCATAAACAGGGGAGGCGGCTACACCTTC.